Presented here are 29 T cell receptor beta chains from one specimen sequenced in a study of long-term antiretroviral therapy in people with HIV (dated by TCRdb to 2021 to 2024). The immunoSEQ hsTCRB v3.0 assay was used at survey level resolution for TRB variable region sequencing. TCRdb retrieved this table from immuneACCESS and kept in-frame rearrangements only. Not all clones are present; in checked studies, unresolved V genes account for under half, and no reason is known for the remainder. Recorded for this sample are about 7,800 clones; over 70% of them occurred a single time. Roughly 13% of the sample comes from the top ten. Sequencing used unsorted PBMCs, obtained roughly 2.5 years before starting antiretroviral therapy. The receptors were gathered from a man between 35 and 55 years old with HIV.

This clone was seen only once. The CDR3 loop reads CATSDRTRDTQYF. The CDR3 bases are TGTGCCACCTCGGACAGGACGAGAGATACGCAGTATTTT. This rearrangement joins TRBV27 to TRBJ2-3; 7 nucleotides align to TRBD1. The CDR3 has 13 amino acids. Germline V gives CDR1 MNHEY, CDR2 SMNVEV (reference sequence). Trimming removed 10 bases from V and 5 bases from J; junction bases left unmatched: 9.

The chain uses TRBV29-1 and TRBJ2-1; 12 bases are a match to TRBD2. Germline CDR1 is SQVTM and CDR2 is ANQGSEA. The CDR3 length is 13 residues. V lost 4 bases to trimming and J lost 8 bases; unmatched junction nucleotides: 3. The CDR3 is CSVASGGADEQFF. The CDR3 DNA follows: TGCAGCGTTGCTAGCGGGGGGGCCGATGAGCAGTTCTTC.

The chain uses TRBV19 and TRBJ1-3; the match to TRBD1 covers 8 bases. Germline values: CDR1 LNHDA, CDR2 SQIVND (reference sequence). CDR3 size: 17 residues. V trimming: 3 bases; J trimming: 0 bases; junction bases outside the gene matches: 7. CDR3 in amino acids: CASSILTGANSGNTIYF. In nucleotides, the CDR3 is TGTGCCAGTAGTATCCTGACAGGGGCCAACTCTGGAAACACCATATATTTT.

This clone was counted a few times. The V call is TRBV7-9, the J call TRBJ1-2; weak D call: TRBD1 (5 bases). Germline-derived CDR1 and CDR2 are SEHNR and FQNEAQ (reference sequence). This CDR3 comprises 14 residues. Trimming shortened V by 1 base and J by 8 bases, and 14 bases separated the two germline ends. CDR3 nucleotide sequence: TGTGCCAGCAGCTTAGGTAACCAGGGCTCCGGCTACACCTTC. Amino acids: CASSLGNQGSGYTF.

The chain recombines TRBV6-1 with TRBJ2-7; 8 bases line up with TRBD2. This CDR3 is built from 15 residues. The trim removed 6 bases at V and 6 bases at J, leaving 13 bases unmatched. Looked up from germline, CDR1 is MNHNS and CDR2 is SASEGT. The CDR3 DNA follows: TGTGCCAGCAGCCTAGAGGCACGGGGGGGCGGCGAGCAGTACTTC. Translating it yields CASSLEARGGGEQYF.

Of note for this clone: This same CDR3 is encoded by further DNA sequences in the sample. The J gene is TRBJ2-2, the V gene TRBV19; tentative D call: TRBD2 (6 bases). Trimming cost V 4 bases and J 6 bases, with 6 bases left between them. Germline V lookup: CDR1 LNHDA, CDR2 SQIVND (reference sequence). The CDR3 has 12 residues. The CDR3 bases are TGTGCCAGTAGTAGCGGGGCCGGGGAGCTGTTTTTT. Its protein product is CASSSGAGELFF.

The rearrangement uses TRBV19 and TRBJ1-2; 8 nucleotides agree with TRBD1. CDR1 and CDR2 (germline): LNHDA, SQIVND (reference sequence). This CDR3 comprises 16 residues. The junction had 12 bases not matched to a gene; V was cut back by 5 bases and J by 4 bases. In DNA form, the CDR3 reads TGTGCCAGTAGTCCCCCTAACAGGGGGAATATCTATGGCTACACCTTC. Amino acids: CASSPPNRGNIYGYTF.

The table lists this clone with a few counts. This rearrangement joins TRBV7-9 to TRBJ1-1; D ambiguous. The V end lost 5 bases, the J end lost 1 base, and 11 bases lay between the germline ends. The CDR3 length is 14 residues. CDR1 and CDR2 from the germline V gene are SEHNR and FQNEAQ (reference sequence). The CDR3 reads CASSVARSNTEAFF. CDR3 DNA sequence: TGTGCCAGCAGCGTGGCCAGATCGAACACTGAAGCTTTCTTT.

The V and J genes are TRBV7-9 and TRBJ2-1, with D possibly matching TRBD2 (6 bases). Germline V gives CDR1 SEHNR, CDR2 FQNEAQ (reference sequence). The CDR3 runs 13 residues. Trimming stripped 5 bases from V and 6 bases from J, with 11 bases between. The CDR3, as DNA: TGTGCCAGCAGCCAACTAGCAGGCAATGAGCAGTTCTTC. Encoded protein: CASSQLAGNEQFF.

The V gene is TRBV28, the J gene TRBJ1-4, with D hard to call. V lost 6 bases, J lost 7 bases, and 15 bases lay in between. The CDR3 is 14 residues long. CDR1 and CDR2 from the germline V gene are MDHEN and SYDVKM. The CDR3 DNA follows: TGTGCCAGCAGGCCCCCCGAAAGGCCTGAAAAACTGTTTTTT. As protein: CASRPPERPEKLFF.

The chain recombines TRBV5-8 with TRBJ2-7; 12 nucleotides line up with TRBD2. J lost 0 bases, V lost 1 base, and 8 bases had no gene match. This CDR3 has 18 amino acids. Germline V lookup: CDR1 SGHTS, CDR2 YDEGEE. The CDR3 spells CASSLLASGGVSSYEQYF. The CDR3 bases are TGTGCCAGCAGCTTGCTCGCTAGCGGGGGGGTTAGCTCCTACGAGCAGTACTTC.

The rearrangement uses TRBV7-8 and TRBJ1-2; D is ambiguous. This CDR3 has 17 amino acids. The V gene's germline CDR1 is SGHVS and CDR2 FQNEAQ. V lost 1 base and J 0 bases, leaving 15 bases between the germline ends. CDR3 protein: CASSLVVGIAPNYGYTF. CDR3 sequence (DNA): TGTGCCAGCAGCTTAGTTGTAGGTATAGCTCCTAACTATGGCTACACCTTC. The complete variable domain, with remaining parts taken from reference TRBV7-8 and TRBJ1-2, reads GAGVSQSPRYKVAKRGQDVALRCDPISGHVSLFWYQQALGQGPEFLTYFQNEAQLDKSGLPSDRFFAERPEGSVSTLKIQRTQQEDSAVYLCASSLVVGIAPNYGYTFGSGTRLTVV.

V usage is TRBV9 and J usage is TRBJ1-2, with D possibly being TRBD1 (5 bases). This CDR3 has 14 amino acids. V was shortened by 3 bases and J by 2 bases, with 11 bases between the two germline ends. The germline V gene has CDR1 SGDLS and CDR2 YYNGEE. CDR3 residues: CASSAHRGNYGYTF. For the CDR3, the DNA is TGTGCCAGCAGCGCCCACCGGGGGAACTATGGCTACACCTTC.

The rearrangement uses TRBV25-1 and TRBJ1-4; D is unresolved. The CDR3 runs 14 residues. Deletions cut 3 bases from V and 7 bases from J, with 12 bases between. Germline CDR1 reads MGHDK; CDR2 reads SYGVNS. The CDR3 DNA follows: TGTGCCAGCAGTGATTATCACGTGGGTGAAAAACTGTTTTTT. Its translation: CASSDYHVGEKLFF.

The V and J genes are TRBV10-3 and TRBJ2-7; D gene ambiguous. The V gene's germline CDR1 is ENHRY and CDR2 SYGVKD. V lost 8 bases, J lost 4 bases, and 9 bases lay in between. This CDR3 region has 11 residues. Here the CDR3 reads CAIWSGYEQYF. The CDR3 nucleotides read TGTGCCATCTGGAGTGGTTACGAGCAGTACTTC.

The CDR3 sequence: CASSLGTAPEQYF. The DNA of the CDR3 is TGTGCCAGCAGCTTAGGGACCGCCCCCGAGCAGTACTTC. The chain couples TRBV5-6 to TRBJ2-7, with D perhaps being TRBD1 or TRBD2 (5 bases each). The V gene lost 2 bases and the J gene lost 6 bases, with 12 bases spanning the gap. CDR1 SGHDT and CDR2 YYEEEE come from the germline V gene. The CDR3 runs 13 residues.

This rearrangement joins TRBV25-1 to TRBJ1-2, with TRBD1 as a possible D gene (5 bases). Germline V gene lookup returns CDR1 MGHDK and CDR2 SYGVNS. V shed 4 bases and J shed 4 bases, with 10 bases lying between them. The length of the CDR3 is 13 residues. The CDR3 here is CASSAPGFYGYTF. DNA of the CDR3: TGTGCCAGCAGTGCTCCAGGGTTCTATGGCTACACCTTC.

A single count supports this clone. The chain has TRBV10-2 and TRBJ1-2; D is undetermined. With 6 bases removed from V and 4 bases from J, the gap between germline ends came to 15 bases. Germline values: CDR1 WSHSY, CDR2 SAAADI. The CDR3 consists of 14 residues. The CDR3 protein is CASSDPGDSYGYTF. The CDR3 bases are TGCGCCAGCAGCGATCCTGGGGATAGCTATGGCTACACCTTC.

V usage is TRBV28 and J usage is TRBJ1-2; D remains ambiguous. The ends were cut back, 6 bases at V and 0 bases at J, with 8 bases in the middle. There are 13 residues in the CDR3. Germline V CDR1 and CDR2: MDHEN, SYDVKM. The CDR3 DNA reads as TGTGCCAGCAGCTTGTTAGCTAACTATGGCTACACCTTC. It specifies CASSLLANYGYTF.

Here the CDR3 DNA reads TGTGCCAGCAGCCGGGACACCGACTCTGGAAACACCATATATTTT. Translated, it gives CASSRDTDSGNTIYF. The chain combines TRBV7-9 with TRBJ1-3; D may be TRBD1 (6 bases). Germline V CDR1 and CDR2: SEHNR, FQNEAQ (reference sequence). The CDR3 covers 15 residues. Trimming stripped 5 bases from V and 0 bases from J, with 11 bases between.

The genes are TRBV27 and TRBJ1-2; unclear D gene. Germline assignment: CDR1 MNHEY and CDR2 SMNVEV (reference sequence). This CDR3 has 15 residues. V lost 1 base to trimming and J lost 6 bases, with 15 bases between them. The CDR3 DNA reads as TGTGCCAGCAGTTTATTAGGTGGAGAGAAAGATGGCTACACCTTC. It translates to CASSLLGGEKDGYTF.

The chain combines TRBV5-1 with TRBJ1-2; a possible D gene is TRBD1 (6 bases). Germline assignment: CDR1 SGHRS and CDR2 YFSETQ. The V gene lost 0 bases and the J gene lost 1 base, with 10 bases spanning the gap. The CDR3 has 15 residues. The CDR3 is CASSLEGHLNYGYTF. The DNA for the CDR3 is TGCGCCAGCAGCTTGGAGGGACACCTTAACTATGGCTACACCTTC.

The chain carries TRBV5-5 and TRBJ1-5; D may be TRBD1 (5 bases). Germline-derived CDR1 and CDR2 are SGHKS and YYEKEE (reference sequence). The CDR3 covers 17 residues. The V end was cut by 3 bases, the J end by 4 bases, with 20 bases between. The CDR3 is CASSYTQVLSPNQPQHF. The DNA for the CDR3 is TGTGCCAGCAGCTACACACAGGTACTATCCCCTAATCAGCCCCAGCATTTT.

The DNA of the CDR3 is TGTGCCAGCGGCCTCCAGCCTAGCCTCTCGGATGAGCAGTTCTTC. It yields the protein CASGLQPSLSDEQFF. The rearrangement uses TRBV7-3 and TRBJ2-1, with D maybe TRBD2 (5 bases). This CDR3 region has 15 residues. The germline V gene has CDR1 SGHTA and CDR2 FQGTGA. V dropped 8 bases and J dropped 8 bases, with 22 bases sitting between them.

The rearrangement joins TRBV19 to TRBJ1-3; 7 nucleotides match TRBD1. The CDR3 is made up of 15 amino acids. Germline V gene lookup returns CDR1 LNHDA and CDR2 SQIVND (reference sequence). The junction had 7 bases not matched to a gene; V was cut back by 6 bases and J by 2 bases. CDR3 protein: CASSQDRSAGNTIYF. The CDR3 DNA is TGTGCCAGTAGCCAGGACAGGAGCGCTGGAAACACCATATATTTT. Combining the CDR3 with reference TRBV19 and TRBJ1-3 gives the whole variable domain DGGITQSPKYLFRKEGQNVTLSCEQNLNHDAMYWYRQDPGQGLRLIYYSQIVNDFQKGDIAEGYSVSREKKESFPLTVTSAQKNPTAFYLCASSQDRSAGNTIYFGEGSWLTVV.

This chain joins TRBV7-9 and TRBJ1-3; no clear D gene. Germline CDR1 and CDR2: SEHNR and FQNEAQ (reference sequence). V was pared by 5 bases and J by 0 bases, with 5 bases between. CDR3 length equals 13 residues. The CDR3 region has the DNA TGTGCCAGCAGCCCTGACTCTGGAAACACCATATATTTT. Translation gives CASSPDSGNTIYF.

The chain is built from TRBV6-6 and TRBJ2-7; D may be TRBD1 (5 bases). Trimming stripped 6 bases from V and 3 bases from J, with 9 bases between. CDR3 length equals 12 residues. Germline CDR1 MNHNY, CDR2 SVGAGI (reference sequence). The CDR3 protein is CASRPTGYEQYF. DNA of the CDR3: TGTGCCAGCAGACCTACAGGCTACGAGCAGTACTTC.

The chain recombines TRBV5-8 with TRBJ1-2, with D unresolved. Trimming left V 1 base short and J 8 bases short, with 12 bases between. This CDR3 is built from 13 residues. From germline, CDR1 is SGHTS and CDR2 YDEGEE. CDR3 in DNA: TGTGCCAGCAGCTTGCGCGAGGGCCGGGGCTACACCTTC. Amino acids: CASSLREGRGYTF.

The chain joins TRBV5-1 to TRBJ2-1, with TRBD2 identical over 13 bases. The V gene end was trimmed by 4 bases and the J gene end by 7 bases; junction bases not matched to a gene: 5. CDR1 and CDR2 (germline): SGHRS, YFSETQ. The length of the CDR3 is 15 residues. The CDR3 loop is CASSATSGGVNEQFF. CDR3 coding DNA: TGCGCCAGCAGCGCAACTAGCGGGGGGGTAAATGAGCAGTTCTTC. Full variable domain (missing parts from reference TRBV5-1 and TRBJ2-1): KAGVTQTPRYLIKTRGQQVTLSCSPISGHRSVSWYQQTPGQGLQFLFEYFSETQRNKGNFPGRFSGRQFSNSRSEMNVSTLELGDSALYLCASSATSGGVNEQFFGPGTRLTVL.